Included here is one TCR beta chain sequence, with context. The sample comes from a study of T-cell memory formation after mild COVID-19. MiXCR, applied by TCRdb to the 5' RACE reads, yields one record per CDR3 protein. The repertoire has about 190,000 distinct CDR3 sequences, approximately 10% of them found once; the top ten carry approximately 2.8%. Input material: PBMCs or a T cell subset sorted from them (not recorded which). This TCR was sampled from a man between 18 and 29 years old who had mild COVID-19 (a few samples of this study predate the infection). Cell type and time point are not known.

The CDR3 loop is CASSLSGKSTDGYTF. DNA of the CDR3: TGCGCCAGCAGCTTATCCGGGAAATCGACGGATGGCTACACCTTC. V gene TRBV5-1 combines with J gene TRBJ1-2; D gene ambiguous. The CDR3 is made up of 15 amino acids. V was clipped by 2 bases and J by 6 bases, with 17 bases between them. Germline V gene data show CDR1 as SGHRS and CDR2 as YFSETQ.